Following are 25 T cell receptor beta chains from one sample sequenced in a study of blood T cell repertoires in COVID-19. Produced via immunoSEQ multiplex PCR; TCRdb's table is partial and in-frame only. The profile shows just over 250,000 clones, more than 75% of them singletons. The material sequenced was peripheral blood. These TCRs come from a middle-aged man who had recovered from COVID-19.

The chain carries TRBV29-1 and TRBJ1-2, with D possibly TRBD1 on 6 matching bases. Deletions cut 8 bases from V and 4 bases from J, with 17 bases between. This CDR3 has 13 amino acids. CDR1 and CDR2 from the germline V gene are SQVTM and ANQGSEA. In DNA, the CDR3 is TGCAGCTCAAGGACAGACCACCCCTATGGCTACACCTTC. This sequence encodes CSSRTDHPYGYTF.

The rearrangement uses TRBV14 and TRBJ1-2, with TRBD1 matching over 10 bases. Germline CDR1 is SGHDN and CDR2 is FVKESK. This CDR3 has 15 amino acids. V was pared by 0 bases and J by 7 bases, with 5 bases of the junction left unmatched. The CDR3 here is CASSQDRTGGSGYTF. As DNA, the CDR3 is TGTGCCAGCAGCCAAGATCGGACAGGGGGATCTGGCTACACCTTC.

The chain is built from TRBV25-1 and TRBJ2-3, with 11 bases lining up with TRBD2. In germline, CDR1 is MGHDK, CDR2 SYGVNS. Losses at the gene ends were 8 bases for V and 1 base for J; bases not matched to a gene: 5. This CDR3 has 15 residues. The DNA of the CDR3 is TGTGCCAGCGGGGTACTAGCGGGGGGCACAGATACGCAGTATTTT. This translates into CASGVLAGGTDTQYF.

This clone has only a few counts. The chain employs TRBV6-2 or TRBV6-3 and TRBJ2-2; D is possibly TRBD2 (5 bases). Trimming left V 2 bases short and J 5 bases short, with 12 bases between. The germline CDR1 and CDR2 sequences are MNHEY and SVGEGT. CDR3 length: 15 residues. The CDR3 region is CASSYLGGWTGELFF. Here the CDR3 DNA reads TGTGCCAGCAGTTACCTGGGCGGGTGGACCGGGGAGCTGTTTTTT.

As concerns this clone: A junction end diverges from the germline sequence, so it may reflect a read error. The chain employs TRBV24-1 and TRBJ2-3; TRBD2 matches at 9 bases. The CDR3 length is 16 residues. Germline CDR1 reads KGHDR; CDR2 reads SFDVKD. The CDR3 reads CATSESAGGPTDMQYF. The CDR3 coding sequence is TGTGCCACCAGTGAAAGTGCGGGGGGGCCTACAGATATGCAGTATTTT.

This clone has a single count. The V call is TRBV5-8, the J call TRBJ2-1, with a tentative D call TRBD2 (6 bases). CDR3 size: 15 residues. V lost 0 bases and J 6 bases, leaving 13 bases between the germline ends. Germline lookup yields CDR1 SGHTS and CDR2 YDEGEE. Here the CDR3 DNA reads TGTGCCAGCAGCTTGGTTGGCGGGACCTTCAATGAGCAGTTCTTC. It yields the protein CASSLVGGTFNEQFF.

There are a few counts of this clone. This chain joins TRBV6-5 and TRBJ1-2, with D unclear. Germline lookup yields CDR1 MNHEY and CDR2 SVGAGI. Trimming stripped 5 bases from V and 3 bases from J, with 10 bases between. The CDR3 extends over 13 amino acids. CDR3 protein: CASSLPPYYGYTF. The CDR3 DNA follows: TGTGCCAGCAGTCTCCCCCCCTACTATGGCTACACCTTC.

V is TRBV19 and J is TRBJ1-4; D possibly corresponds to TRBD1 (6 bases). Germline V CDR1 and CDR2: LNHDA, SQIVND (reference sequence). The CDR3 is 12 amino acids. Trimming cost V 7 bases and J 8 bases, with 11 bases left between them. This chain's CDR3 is CASKTGVEKLFF. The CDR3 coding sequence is TGTGCCAGTAAGACAGGAGTCGAAAAACTGTTTTTT.

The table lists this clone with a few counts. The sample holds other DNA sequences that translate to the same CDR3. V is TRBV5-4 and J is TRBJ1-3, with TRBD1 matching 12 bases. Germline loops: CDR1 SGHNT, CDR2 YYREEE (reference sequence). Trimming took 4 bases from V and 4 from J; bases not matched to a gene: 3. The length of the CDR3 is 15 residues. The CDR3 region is CASSRGTGGGNTIYF. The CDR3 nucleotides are TGTGCCAGCAGCCGCGGGACAGGGGGCGGAAACACCATATATTTT. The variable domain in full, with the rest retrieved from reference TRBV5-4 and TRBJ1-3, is ETGVTQSPTHLIKTRGQQVTLRCSSQSGHNTVSWYQQALGQGPQFIFQYYREEENGRGNFPPRFSGLQFPNYSSELNVNALELDDSALYLCASSRGTGGGNTIYFGEGSWLTVV.

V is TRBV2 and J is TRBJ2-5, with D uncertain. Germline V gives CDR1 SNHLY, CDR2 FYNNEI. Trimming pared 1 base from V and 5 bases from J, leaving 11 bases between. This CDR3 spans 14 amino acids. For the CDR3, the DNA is TGTGCCAGCAGTGAAGACTACGCTGCGGAGACCCAGTACTTC. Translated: CASSEDYAAETQYF.

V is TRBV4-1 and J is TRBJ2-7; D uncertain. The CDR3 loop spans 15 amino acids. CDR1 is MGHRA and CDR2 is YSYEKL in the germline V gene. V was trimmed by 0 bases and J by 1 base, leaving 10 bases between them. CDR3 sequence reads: CASSQDSFLSYEQYF. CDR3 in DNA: TGCGCCAGCAGCCAAGACAGTTTTTTGTCCTACGAGCAGTACTTC.

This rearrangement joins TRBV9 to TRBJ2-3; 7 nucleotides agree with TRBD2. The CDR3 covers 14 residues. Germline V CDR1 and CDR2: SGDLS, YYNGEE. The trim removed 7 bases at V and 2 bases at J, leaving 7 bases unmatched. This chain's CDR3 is CASALSGATDTQYF. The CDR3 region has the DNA TGTGCCAGCGCACTAAGCGGGGCCACAGATACGCAGTATTTT.

As DNA, the CDR3 is TGTGCCAGCAGCCCCAGAAGGGCAGGGGGCGTGAACGAGCAGTACTTC. Protein product: CASSPRRAGGVNEQYF. This chain links TRBV7-6 with TRBJ2-7; 8 nucleotides agree with TRBD1. Germline CDR1 is SGHVS and CDR2 is FNYEAQ. CDR3 length: 16 amino acids. Trimming removed 5 bases from V and 5 bases from J; junction bases left unmatched: 14.

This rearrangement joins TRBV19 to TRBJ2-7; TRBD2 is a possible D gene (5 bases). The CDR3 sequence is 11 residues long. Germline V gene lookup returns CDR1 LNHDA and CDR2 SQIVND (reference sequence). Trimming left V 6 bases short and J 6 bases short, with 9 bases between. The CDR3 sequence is CASRDSFEQYF. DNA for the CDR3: TGTGCCAGTAGGGACTCGTTCGAGCAGTACTTC.

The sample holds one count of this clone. The CDR3 sequence: CASSRGGQLGDNQPQHF. The CDR3 nucleotides are TGTGCCAGCAGCAGGGGGGGGCAGCTTGGTGACAATCAGCCCCAGCATTTT. The gene calls are TRBV5-4 and TRBJ1-5, with D tentatively TRBD1 (6 bases). The V end lost 4 bases, the J end lost 3 bases, and 20 bases lay between the germline ends. This CDR3 region has 17 residues. From germline, CDR1 is SGHNT and CDR2 YYREEE (reference sequence).

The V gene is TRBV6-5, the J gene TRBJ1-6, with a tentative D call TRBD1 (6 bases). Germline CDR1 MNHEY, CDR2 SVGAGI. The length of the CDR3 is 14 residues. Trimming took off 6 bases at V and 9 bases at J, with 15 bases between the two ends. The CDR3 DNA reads TGTGCCAGCAGCAGAGACAGGCGCTTTTCACCCCTCCACTTT. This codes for CASSRDRRFSPLHF.

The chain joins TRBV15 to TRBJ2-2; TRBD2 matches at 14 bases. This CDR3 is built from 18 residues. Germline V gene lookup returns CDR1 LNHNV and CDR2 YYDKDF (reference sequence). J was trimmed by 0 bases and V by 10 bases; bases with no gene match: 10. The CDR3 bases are TGTGCCATCGAGCCGGGACTAGCGGGAGCCCCGAACACCGGGGAGCTGTTTTTT. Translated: CAIEPGLAGAPNTGELFF.

CDR3 in amino acids: CASSLTLNTGELFF. In DNA, the CDR3 is TGTGCCAGCAGCTTAACTCTTAACACCGGGGAGCTGTTTTTT. The chain is built from TRBV7-3 and TRBJ2-2; no reliable D call. CDR1 is SGHTA and CDR2 is FQGTGA in the germline V gene. The ends were cut back, 0 bases at V and 2 bases at J, with 4 bases in the middle. This CDR3 is 14 amino acids long.

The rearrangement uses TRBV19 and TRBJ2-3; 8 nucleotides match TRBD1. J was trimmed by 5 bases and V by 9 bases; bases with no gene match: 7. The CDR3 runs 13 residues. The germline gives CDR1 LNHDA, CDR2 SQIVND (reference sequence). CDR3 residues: CASSTGVVDTQYF. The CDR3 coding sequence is TGTGCCAGCTCGACAGGGGTTGTAGATACGCAGTATTTT.

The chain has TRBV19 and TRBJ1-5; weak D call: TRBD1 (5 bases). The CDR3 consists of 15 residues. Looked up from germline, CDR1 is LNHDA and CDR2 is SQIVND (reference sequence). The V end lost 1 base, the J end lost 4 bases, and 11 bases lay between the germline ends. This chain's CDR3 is CASSIGRVGNQPQHF. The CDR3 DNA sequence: TGTGCCAGTAGTATAGGCAGGGTGGGAAATCAGCCCCAGCATTTT.

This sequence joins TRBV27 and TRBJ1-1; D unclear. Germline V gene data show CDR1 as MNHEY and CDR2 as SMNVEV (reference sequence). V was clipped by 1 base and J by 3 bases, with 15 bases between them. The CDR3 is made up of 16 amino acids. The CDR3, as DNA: TGTGCCAGCAGTTTATATAGCGGACCGCAGGACACTGAAGCTTTCTTT. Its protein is CASSLYSGPQDTEAFF.

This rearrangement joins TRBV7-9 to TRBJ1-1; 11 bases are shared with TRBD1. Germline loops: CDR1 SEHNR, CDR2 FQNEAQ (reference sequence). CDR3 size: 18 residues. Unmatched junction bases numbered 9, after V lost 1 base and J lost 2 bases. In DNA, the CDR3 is TGTGCCAGCAGCTTAGGAGGACAGGGGGCAACGGGTAACACTGAAGCTTTCTTT. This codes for CASSLGGQGATGNTEAFF.

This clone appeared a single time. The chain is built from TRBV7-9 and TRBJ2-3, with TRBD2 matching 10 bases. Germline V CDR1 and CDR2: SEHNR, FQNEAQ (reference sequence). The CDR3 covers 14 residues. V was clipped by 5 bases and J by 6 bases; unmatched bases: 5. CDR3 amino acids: CASSLGLAFDTQYF. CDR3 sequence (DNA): TGTGCCAGCAGCCTGGGACTAGCGTTTGATACGCAGTATTTT.

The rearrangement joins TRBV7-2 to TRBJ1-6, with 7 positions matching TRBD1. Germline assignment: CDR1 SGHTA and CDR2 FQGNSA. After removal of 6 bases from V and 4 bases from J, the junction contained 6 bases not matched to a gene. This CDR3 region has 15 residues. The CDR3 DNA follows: TGTGCCAGCAGTACTGGGACAGCTTATAATTCACCCCTCCACTTT. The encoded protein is CASSTGTAYNSPLHF.

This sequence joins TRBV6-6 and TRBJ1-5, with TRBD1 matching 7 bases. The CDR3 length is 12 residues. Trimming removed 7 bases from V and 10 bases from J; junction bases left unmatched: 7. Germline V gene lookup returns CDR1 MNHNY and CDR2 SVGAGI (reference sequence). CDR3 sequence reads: CASTVQGTPQHF. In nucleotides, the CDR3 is TGTGCCAGCACGGTACAGGGGACCCCCCAGCATTTT.